These 19 T cell receptor beta chains came from one sample sequenced in a study of beta chain features in type 1 diabetes. Study results and caveats: All four CD4+ subsets of Type 1 diabetes patients contained TCRB CDR3s that were moderately but significantly shorter.

For these receptors, no antigen is known. All of the isolated RNA was reverse transcribed, so expressed TCRB transcripts were sequenced. This table comes from immunoSEQ multiplex PCR, and its TCRdb copy is limited to in-frame clones, with some not included. Of over 650,000 clones listed, 11% to 15% are singletons. The sample consisted of naive CD4+ T cells from blood. Receptors originate from a man between 18 and 35 years old with type 1 diabetes.

The rearrangement links TRBV7-2 to TRBJ2-1; 13 nucleotides agree with TRBD2. V was clipped by 5 bases and J by 4 bases; unmatched bases: 8. CDR3 length: 17 amino acids. The germline CDR1 and CDR2 sequences are SGHTA and FQGNSA. The CDR3 region is CASSLAPGLAGYNEQFF. The CDR3 DNA reads as TGTGCCAGCAGCCTCGCCCCGGGACTAGCGGGGTACAATGAGCAGTTCTTC.

This clone has only a few counts. This chain connects TRBV27 to TRBJ2-1, with D tentatively TRBD2 (6 bases). The CDR3 spans 14 residues. Germline V CDR1 and CDR2: MNHEY, SMNVEV (reference sequence). Deletions cut 3 bases from V and 3 bases from J, with 9 bases between. CDR3 amino acids: CASSFKGGYNEQFF. Written as DNA, the CDR3 is TGTGCCAGCAGTTTCAAGGGAGGCTACAATGAGCAGTTCTTC.

V and J are TRBV30 and TRBJ1-4; D gene ambiguous. This CDR3 has 11 residues. Trimming stripped 4 bases from V and 8 bases from J, with 8 bases between. The germline CDR1 and CDR2 sequences are GTSNPN and SVGIG (reference sequence). Here the CDR3 reads CAWNGYEKLFF. DNA for the CDR3: TGTGCCTGGAATGGATACGAAAAACTGTTTTTT. The entire variable domain, with the rest obtained from reference TRBV30 and TRBJ1-4, is as follows: SQTIHQWPATLVQPVGSPLSLECTVEGTSNPNLYWYRQAAGRGLQLLFYSVGIGQISSEVPQNLSASRPQDRQFILSSKKLLLSDSGFYLCAWNGYEKLFFGSGTQLSVL.

This clone was seen only a few times. The chain combines TRBV2 with TRBJ2-1, with 9 positions matching TRBD2. This CDR3 has 14 residues. Germline CDR1 SNHLY, CDR2 FYNNEI. Trimming at V came to 8 bases and at J to 4 bases, leaving 6 bases not matched to a gene. The CDR3 here is CASGREGRYNEQFF. The DNA of the CDR3 is TGTGCCAGCGGGCGGGAGGGCCGGTACAATGAGCAGTTCTTC.

This clone has a handful of counts. The CDR3 DNA follows: TGTGCCAGCAGCCCCGGTTCGGATAGCGGGGGGAAGACCCAGTACTTC. It codes for CASSPGSDSGGKTQYF. This chain uses TRBV7-3 with TRBJ2-5; 10 nucleotides line up with TRBD2. CDR3 length: 16 residues. V dropped 5 bases and J dropped 6; count of bases not matched to a gene: 12. Germline V lookup: CDR1 SGHTA, CDR2 FQGTGA.

This chain joins TRBV18 and TRBJ2-1, with 8 bases lining up with TRBD2. Germline values: CDR1 KGHSH, CDR2 LQKENI. The ends lost 0 bases at V and 9 bases at J; junction bases unmatched: 7. The CDR3 runs 15 residues. The CDR3: CASSPPSGTRGEQFF. The CDR3 nucleotides read TGTGCCAGCTCACCACCTAGCGGGACCCGGGGTGAGCAGTTCTTC.

V gene TRBV6-6 combines with J gene TRBJ2-5; possibly TRBD2 for D (5 bases). With 7 bases removed from V and 7 bases from J, the gap between germline ends came to 16 bases. Germline V lookup: CDR1 MNHNY, CDR2 SVGAGI (reference sequence). The CDR3 is made up of 13 amino acids. CDR3 sequence reads: CASIASLLRTQYF. The DNA for the CDR3 is TGTGCCAGCATCGCTAGCTTGCTTAGGACCCAGTACTTC.

The J gene is TRBJ1-2, the V gene TRBV28; D is unclear. CDR3 length: 12 amino acids. Deletions cut 3 bases from V and 8 bases from J, with 10 bases between. Germline assignment: CDR1 MDHEN and CDR2 SYDVKM. CDR3: CASSLRGEGYTF. The DNA of the CDR3 is TGTGCCAGCAGTTTGCGAGGAGAGGGCTACACCTTC.

The chain employs TRBV27 and TRBJ2-5, with D perhaps TRBD1 (6 bases). Germline-derived CDR1 and CDR2 are MNHEY and SMNVEV (reference sequence). The CDR3 length is 18 residues. Trimming cost V 5 bases and J 0 bases, with 22 bases left between them. Here the CDR3 reads CASSPYLRTASNQETQYF. As DNA, the CDR3 is TGTGCCAGCAGTCCGTATCTGAGGACAGCCTCTAACCAAGAGACCCAGTACTTC.

The chain couples TRBV7-8 to TRBJ2-1; maybe TRBD1 (6 bases). Trimming shortened V by 3 bases and J by 0 bases, and 12 bases separated the two germline ends. Germline V gene lookup returns CDR1 SGHVS and CDR2 FQNEAQ. CDR3 length: 16 residues. The CDR3: CASSLKQGFSYNEQFF. In nucleotides, the CDR3 is TGTGCCAGCAGCTTGAAGCAGGGGTTCTCCTACAATGAGCAGTTCTTC.

The CDR3 here is CASSRTAMNTEAFF. Written as DNA, the CDR3 is TGTGCCAGCAGTAGGACAGCAATGAACACTGAAGCTTTCTTT. The gene calls are TRBV9 and TRBJ1-1; D possibly corresponds to TRBD1 (6 bases). Looked up from germline, CDR1 is SGDLS and CDR2 is YYNGEE. The CDR3 consists of 14 residues. The V end lost 5 bases, the J end lost 0 bases, and 11 bases lay between the germline ends. Looking up the rest from reference TRBV9 and TRBJ1-1 gives the full variable domain: DSGVTQTPKHLITATGQRVTLRCSPRSGDLSVYWYQQSLDQGLQFLIQYYNGEERAKGNILERFSAQQFPDLHSELNLSSLELGDSALYFCASSRTAMNTEAFFGQGTRLTVV.

The V gene is TRBV11-2, the J gene TRBJ1-1, with 8 bases aligning to TRBD1. This CDR3 contains 15 residues. Trimming at V came to 1 base and at J to 0 bases, leaving 1 base not matched to a gene. Germline values: CDR1 SGHAT, CDR2 FQNNGV. Here the CDR3 DNA reads TGTGCCAGCAGCTTAGCAGGGGGCATGAACACTGAAGCTTTCTTT. Protein product: CASSLAGGMNTEAFF.

The chain combines TRBV10-3 with TRBJ2-7, with a possible D match to TRBD1 (6 bases). The CDR3 runs to 15 residues. Trimming shortened V by 2 bases and J by 2 bases, and 13 bases separated the two germline ends. Germline-derived CDR1 and CDR2 are ENHRY and SYGVKD. The CDR3 sequence is CAISEQAAGAYEQYF. The DNA for the CDR3 is TGTGCCATCAGTGAGCAGGCGGCAGGGGCCTACGAGCAGTACTTC.

This clone showed up just a few times. The V gene is TRBV29-1, the J gene TRBJ1-3; D uncertain. This CDR3 is built from 12 residues. CDR1 is SQVTM and CDR2 is ANQGSEA in the germline V gene. The V end was cut by 4 bases, the J end by 4 bases, with 8 bases between. CDR3 coding DNA: TGCAGCGTTGGTTCCTCGGGAAACACCATATATTTT. It specifies CSVGSSGNTIYF. Using reference TRBV29-1 and TRBJ1-3 for the parts outside the CDR3, the full variable domain is SAVISQKPSRDICQRGTSLTIQCQVDSQVTMMFWYRQQPGQSLTLIATANQGSEATYESGFVIDKFPISRPNLTFSTLTVSNMSPEDSSIYLCSVGSSGNTIYFGEGSWLTVV.

This sequence joins TRBV29-1 and TRBJ1-2; a possible D gene is TRBD1 (5 bases). The V end was cut by 7 bases, the J end by 8 bases, with 20 bases between. The CDR3 is 13 amino acids. CDR1 and CDR2 (germline): SQVTM, ANQGSEA. The CDR3: CSASERGVNGYTF. The CDR3 DNA reads TGCAGCGCCTCCGAACGGGGCGTCAACGGCTACACCTTC.

This clone appeared a few times. The rearrangement links TRBV29-1 to TRBJ2-1, with 13 bases aligning to TRBD2. The CDR3 sequence is 19 residues long. CDR1 and CDR2 (germline): SQVTM, ANQGSEA. With 3 bases clipped from V and 2 bases from J, the junction kept 13 bases outside the gene matches. CDR3 region: CSVDKFGTSGNIPYNEQFF. The CDR3 DNA is TGCAGCGTTGATAAGTTCGGGACTAGCGGGAACATACCCTACAATGAGCAGTTCTTC.

In this sample, this clone turned up a few times. The chain employs TRBV7-8 and TRBJ2-7, with TRBD1 as a possible D gene (6 bases). The germline CDR1 and CDR2 sequences are SGHVS and FQNEAQ. This CDR3 region has 11 residues. Deletions cut 2 bases from V and 9 bases from J, with 8 bases between. DNA for the CDR3: TGTGCCAGCAGCTTAAGAGGGGGGCAGTACTTC. This codes for CASSLRGGQYF.

The chain has TRBV5-4 and TRBJ1-1; no clear D. Germline CDR1 reads SGHNT; CDR2 reads YYREEE (reference sequence). The V end lost 1 base, the J end lost 3 bases, and 16 bases lay between the germline ends. The length of the CDR3 is 16 residues. CDR3 in DNA: TGTGCCAGCAGCTTGTCGACTTCGAAAAGGGACACTGAAGCTTTCTTT. Protein product: CASSLSTSKRDTEAFF.

The chain is built from TRBV14 and TRBJ2-5; no clear D. The CDR3 consists of 14 residues. Germline V lookup: CDR1 SGHDN, CDR2 FVKESK. Trimming pared 2 bases from V and 4 bases from J, leaving 11 bases between. The CDR3 bases are TGTGCCAGCAGCCAAAATCAACCCCCAGAGACCCAGTACTTC. Translated: CASSQNQPPETQYF.